This T cell receptor beta chain was observed in a study of PD-1 blockade in classical Hodgkin lymphoma. Germline V gives CDR1 SGHTS, CDR2 YDEGEE. V dropped 0 bases and J dropped 5; count of bases not matched to a gene: 5. The CDR3 spans 15 residues. Time point given: cycle 4 day 1 (C4D1), after less than 7 weeks of nivolumab. Autologous stem cell transplantation was followed by relapse in every patient, and brentuximab vedotin exposure varied. Here immunoSEQ multiplex PCR was the method, and the copy in TCRdb shows in-frame clones only, minus some. Found here are 75,000 to 100,000 clones, approximately 94% of them singletons; the top ten hold approximately 2%.

J is TRBJ2-5 and V is TRBV5-8; TRBD1 aligns across 9 bases. The sequencing here drew on peripheral blood mononuclear cells (PBMCs), taken before the fourth cycle of nivolumab. This TCR was recovered from a human donor with classical Hodgkin lymphoma. The chain's CDR3 is CASSLEGTGLETQYF. The CDR3 DNA reads as TGTGCCAGCAGCTTGGAGGGGACAGGGTTGGAGACCCAGTACTTC.